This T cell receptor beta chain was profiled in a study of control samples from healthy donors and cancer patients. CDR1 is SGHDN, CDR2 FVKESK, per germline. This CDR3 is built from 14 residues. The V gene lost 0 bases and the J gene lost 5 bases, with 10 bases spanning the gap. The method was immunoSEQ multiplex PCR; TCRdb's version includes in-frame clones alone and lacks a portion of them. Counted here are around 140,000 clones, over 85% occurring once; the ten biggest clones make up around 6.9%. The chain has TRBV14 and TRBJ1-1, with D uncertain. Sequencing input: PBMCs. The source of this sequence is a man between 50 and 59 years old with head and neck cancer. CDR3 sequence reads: CASSQDRVRTEAFF. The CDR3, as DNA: TGTGCCAGCAGCCAAGATAGGGTGAGGACTGAAGCTTTCTTT.